These T cell receptor beta chains were read from a single sample in a study of blood T cell repertoires in COVID-19. Libraries were prepared by immunoSEQ multiplex PCR; TCRdb keeps only in-frame clonotypes and omits some of them. The sample contains approximately 150,000 clones, 86% of which appear only once. Sequenced sample: peripheral blood. All receptors come from an older man with acute or convalescent COVID-19. Both conserved end residues are trimmed from each CDR3. The D gene is left open where the match is weak.

D gene,J gene,V gene,CDR3 length,CDR3 protein
-,TRBJ2-1,TRBV5-1,12,ASSLASADNEQF
TRBD2,TRBJ2-1,TRBV19,12,ASRGLAGNDEQF
-,TRBJ1-1,TRBV11-1,12,ASSLQGFYTEAF
-,TRBJ1-4,TRBV28,13,ASSLWQGSNEKLF
TRBD1,TRBJ2-7,TRBV30,13,AWSVIGQGDYEQY
TRBD1,TRBJ2-7,TRBV6-1,12,ASSEQGASYEQY
-,TRBJ2-7,TRBV4-1,13,ASSQGRNGAYEQY
-,TRBJ2-7,TRBV9,13,ASSVVGREWNEQY
-,TRBJ2-1,TRBV6-5,14,ASSSLGGAVNNEQF
TRBD1,TRBJ2-7,TRBV6-5,10,ASGQLSYEQY
TRBD2,TRBJ2-5,TRBV18,12,ASSATSGQETQY
-,TRBJ2-7,TRBV7-9,13,ASSLDGAGSYEQY
-,TRBJ1-1,TRBV3-1/TRBV3-2,13,ASSQDIGRVTEAF
TRBD2,TRBJ2-1,TRBV19,15,ASSIKGAGAPTNEQF
-,TRBJ2-3,TRBV6-2/TRBV6-3,13,ASSYGRAVTDTQY
TRBD1,TRBJ2-2,TRBV5-1,13,ASSIQGANTGELF
-,TRBJ2-3,TRBV7-9,13,ASSLEARSTDTQY
TRBD1,TRBJ2-7,TRBV6-5,11,ASSSTGDYEQY
TRBD1,TRBJ1-2,TRBV28,13,ASSLETGLNYGYT
-,TRBJ2-3,TRBV6-5,14,ASSYGRGSSTDTQY
TRBD1,TRBJ1-2,TRBV18,16,ASSPLIRGTGANYGYT
-,TRBJ2-2,TRBV18,14,ASSPQQLSNTGELF
TRBD1,TRBJ2-7,TRBV28,12,ASSLGQGGDGQY
-,TRBJ2-2,TRBV2,13,ASKGGREDTGELF
-,TRBJ2-3,TRBV7-2,13,ASSFSPTGRDTQY
-,TRBJ2-7,TRBV28,10,ASSPYYYEQY
TRBD2,TRBJ2-1,TRBV19,12,ASSSGGGPNEQF
TRBD1,TRBJ2-5,TRBV19,12,ASSGTGGMETQY
-,TRBJ1-2,TRBV5-1,13,ASSLWGGSGYGYT
TRBD2,TRBJ2-3,TRBV5-4,13,ASSLGPGGGGTQY
TRBD1,TRBJ1-2,TRBV5-1,12,ASSFGQGDYGYT
TRBD1,TRBJ2-7,TRBV9,15,ASSVGPGQGVFYEQY
-,TRBJ2-5,TRBV5-1,10,ASSPSQETQY
-,TRBJ2-7,TRBV4-2,12,ASSQDLGSREQY
-,TRBJ2-3,TRBV6-2/TRBV6-3,13,ASSYAGQNTDTQY
TRBD2,TRBJ2-1,TRBV7-2,16,ASSSPSGTSGRANEQF
-,TRBJ2-2,TRBV5-4,14,ASSLGTTANTGELF
TRBD1,TRBJ1-5,TRBV7-8,13,ASSWDSHSNQPQH
-,TRBJ2-3,TRBV4-3,12,ASSQVPLGNTQY
-,TRBJ2-7,TRBV5-1,15,ASSSEVGGGAFYEQY
-,TRBJ1-4,TRBV28,10,ASSLENEKLF
-,TRBJ2-7,TRBV7-2,9,ASSITYEQY
-,TRBJ2-7,TRBV7-8,12,ASFEGGPVYEQY
TRBD1,TRBJ2-7,TRBV15,14,ATSRDRETGTYEQY
TRBD1,TRBJ1-2,TRBV5-1,15,ASSLAPGQGADYGYT
-,TRBJ1-2,TRBV5-5,11,ASSLVGAPGYT
TRBD2,TRBJ2-1,TRBV5-6,13,ASSRPGLAGGRSF